These 18 T cell receptor beta chains were all obtained from the same sample, sequenced in a study of cytomegalovirus exposure and HLA in healthy donors. The primer mix had 60 Vbeta and 13 Jbeta primers. Sequenced by immunoSEQ multiplex PCR; TCRdb stores in-frame clones only, minus some. The repertoire holds under 200,000 clones, with over 80% as singletons. Sequencing was performed on PBMCs. The receptors were sampled from a human donor in good health.

The chain carries TRBV6-5 and TRBJ1-6; the D gene is possibly TRBD1 (5 bases). This CDR3 contains 14 residues. Germline V lookup: CDR1 MNHEY, CDR2 SVGAGI. The V end lost 2 bases, the J end lost 7 bases, and 9 bases lay between the germline ends. Here the CDR3 reads CASSYDSQNSPLHF. CDR3 sequence (DNA): TGTGCCAGCAGTTACGACAGTCAAAATTCACCCCTCCACTTT.

In nucleotides, the CDR3 is TGTGCCAGCAGTGCCACCGGGACACTAAAATTAACGAACACCGGGGAGCTGTTTTTT. Translating gives CASSATGTLKLTNTGELFF. The rearrangement uses TRBV2 and TRBJ2-2; tentative D call: TRBD1 (6 bases). Trimming shortened V by 4 bases and J by 0 bases, and 21 bases separated the two germline ends. The germline V gene encodes CDR1 SNHLY and CDR2 FYNNEI. This CDR3 region has 19 residues.

This clone was recorded once. V usage is TRBV13 and J usage is TRBJ2-1, with 10 bases that match TRBD1. Trimming removed 5 bases from V and 9 bases from J; junction bases left unmatched: 7. Germline CDR1 is PRHDT and CDR2 is FYEKMQ (reference sequence). The CDR3 consists of 14 residues. The CDR3: CASSPGQGKGEQFF. The CDR3 DNA reads as TGTGCCAGCAGCCCGGGACAGGGGAAGGGTGAGCAGTTCTTC.

V and J are TRBV7-6 and TRBJ1-3; TRBD1 is a possible D gene (5 bases). CDR3 length: 16 amino acids. Germline V gives CDR1 SGHVS, CDR2 FNYEAQ. The V gene lost 4 bases and the J gene lost 4 bases, with 17 bases spanning the gap. The CDR3 loop reads CASSSPGSWGGNTIYF. The CDR3 bases are TGTGCCAGCAGCTCCCCCGGGTCGTGGGGCGGAAACACCATATATTTT.

About this clone: The junction differs from germline at one of its ends, possibly a read error. The CDR3, as DNA: TGTTCCAGCAGCTTAGAGGGGTACGAGCAGTACTTC. This sequence encodes CSSSLEGYEQYF. The gene calls are TRBV7-9 and TRBJ2-7; possibly TRBD1 or TRBD2 for D (5 bases each). The CDR3 length is 12 residues. Per the germline V gene, CDR1 is SEHNR and CDR2 is FQNEAQ (reference sequence).

The V gene is TRBV7-6, the J gene TRBJ2-7; the D is unclear. The CDR3 has 13 residues. The V end was cut by 5 bases, the J end by 2 bases, with 10 bases between. The V gene's germline CDR1 is SGHVS and CDR2 FNYEAQ. CDR3 coding DNA: TGTGCCAGCAGCCCCGACACCACCTACGAGCAGTACTTC. Protein product: CASSPDTTYEQYF.

The chain uses TRBV5-1 and TRBJ2-5; TRBD2 agrees at 7 bases. The CDR3 is 15 amino acids. CDR1 SGHRS and CDR2 YFSETQ come from the germline V gene. V was pared by 1 base and J by 2 bases, with 5 bases of the junction left unmatched. The CDR3 here is CASSLSGEGQETQYF. In nucleotides, the CDR3 is TGCGCCAGCAGCTTGTCCGGGGAGGGACAAGAGACCCAGTACTTC.

The chain joins TRBV1 to TRBJ2-1; the table's TRBD2 call for D was not verified on the DNA. TRBV1 is termed a pseudogene. CDR3 size: 14 residues. CDR3 bases: TGCACCAAAATAGCGGGGGGTCAATACAATGAGCAGTTCTTC. The encoded protein is CTKIAGGQYNEQFF.

This clone has only a few counts. This sample also contains other DNA sequences that code for the same CDR3. This chain uses TRBV21-1 with TRBJ1-1. TRBV21-1 corresponds to a pseudogene. The CDR3 is 14 amino acids. CDR3 nucleotide sequence: TGTGCCAGCAGCAAGATCGAGGATAGCACTGAAGCTTTCTTT. This translates into CASSKIEDSTEAFF.

This clone has more than one count but fewer than ten. V usage is TRBV20-1 and J usage is TRBJ2-3, with unresolved D. The CDR3 extends over 10 amino acids. Trimming took 6 bases from V and 5 from J, leaving 6 bases between them. CDR1 is DFQATT and CDR2 is SNEGSKA in the germline V gene (reference sequence). For the CDR3, the DNA is TGCAGTGCAGAGAAAGATACGCAGTATTTT. This sequence encodes CSAEKDTQYF.

V usage is TRBV4-3 and J usage is TRBJ1-1; D unclear. Germline lookup yields CDR1 LGHNA and CDR2 YSLEER. CDR3 size: 15 residues. V was trimmed by 4 bases and J by 0 bases, leaving 12 bases between them. The CDR3 here is CASSPSERLNTEAFF. For the CDR3, the DNA is TGCGCCAGCAGCCCCAGCGAACGCCTGAACACTGAAGCTTTCTTT.

This clone was recorded a few times. The chain couples TRBV5-1 to TRBJ2-3; TRBD1 might be the D (5 bases). Trimming cost V 0 bases and J 2 bases, with 10 bases left between them. Germline values: CDR1 SGHRS, CDR2 YFSETQ. CDR3 length: 15 amino acids. CDR3 in DNA: TGCGCCAGCAGCTTGGCCCCGGACATCACAGATACGCAGTATTTT. Protein: CASSLAPDITDTQYF.

The chain employs TRBV4-3 and TRBJ2-3; 10 nucleotides match TRBD2. Germline CDR1 reads LGHNA; CDR2 reads YSLEER. The CDR3 totals 18 residues. J gave up 1 base and V 1 base, and 8 bases lay outside the gene matches. The CDR3 sequence is CASSQGISGGTGTDTQYF. The CDR3 nucleotides read TGCGCCAGCAGCCAAGGGATTAGCGGGGGGACTGGCACAGATACGCAGTATTTT.

The gene calls are TRBV4-3 and TRBJ1-4; tentative D call: TRBD1 (6 bases). CDR1 and CDR2 from the germline V gene are LGHNA and YSLEER. Trimming stripped 4 bases from V and 6 bases from J, with 15 bases between. There are 15 residues in the CDR3. CDR3 residues: CASSLHGAGDEKLFF. For the CDR3, the DNA is TGCGCCAGCAGCCTCCATGGGGCAGGGGATGAAAAACTGTTTTTT.

The chain has TRBV18 and TRBJ1-1, with 7 bases fitting TRBD1. The germline CDR1 and CDR2 sequences are KGHSH and LQKENI. CDR3 length: 15 residues. The V and J ends lost 5 bases and 4 bases, in that order; junction bases with no gene match: 10. CDR3 DNA sequence: TGTGCCAGCTCAGCAGGGACAGCTGATAGCACTGAAGCTTTCTTT. Amino acid sequence: CASSAGTADSTEAFF.

The chain couples TRBV6-5 to TRBJ1-5; D is undetermined. The CDR3 contains 13 residues. V was cut by 0 bases and J by 9 bases, with 9 bases left in between. Germline V lookup: CDR1 MNHEY, CDR2 SVGAGI. CDR3 sequence: CASSYSINRPQHF. In DNA, the CDR3 is TGTGCCAGCAGTTACTCGATTAACAGGCCCCAGCATTTT.

The CDR3 region is CATTDRGSYEQYF. Written as DNA, the CDR3 is TGTGCCACAACGGACAGGGGGTCTTACGAGCAGTACTTC. The V gene is TRBV19, the J gene TRBJ2-7, with 10 nucleotides matching TRBD1. CDR1 is LNHDA, CDR2 SQIVND, per germline (reference sequence). CDR3 size: 13 residues. V dropped 10 bases and J dropped 4; count of bases not matched to a gene: 7.

The rearrangement links TRBV14 to TRBJ2-7, with D possibly matching TRBD2 (5 bases). This CDR3 contains 14 residues. Germline V CDR1 and CDR2: SGHDN, FVKESK. V lost 0 bases, J lost 5 bases, and 11 bases lay in between. The CDR3 DNA reads TGTGCCAGCAGCCAAGACAGAGGGTACGACGAGCAGTACTTC. It encodes CASSQDRGYDEQYF. Filled out from reference TRBV14 and TRBJ2-7, the complete variable domain reads EAGVTQFPSHSVIEKGQTVTLRCDPISGHDNLYWYRRVMGKEIKFLLHFVKESKQDESGMPNNRFLAERTGGTYSTLKVQPAELEDSGVYFCASSQDRGYDEQYFGPGTRLTVT.